The 28 T cell receptor beta chains below all came from one sample that was sequenced in a study of regulatory T cells in long-lasting Graves disease. According to the study, TCR beta libraries were built with iRepertoire HTBI primers and CDR3-region Arm-PCR. Each CDR3 protein gets one entry after TCRdb re-called the multiplex PCR reads with MiXCR. The repertoire holds 400,000 to 550,000 distinct CDR3 sequences, with 15% as singletons. The time point was: newly diagnosed GD, antithyroid drugs for less than 3 months. Extracted PBMC RNA gave rise to the TCR library. These data also featured in a second study, about T cells in Graves' hyperthyroidism and ophthalmopathy.

The specimen was peripheral blood mononuclear cells (PBMCs), collected at new diagnosis, from a patient treated with antithyroid drugs. Receptors originate from a woman in her thirties with Graves disease.

This clonotype has ten or more counts. The rearrangement uses TRBV12-3 or TRBV12-4 and TRBJ2-7, with 8 nucleotides matching TRBD1. CDR3 length: 13 amino acids. Unmatched junction bases numbered 2, after V lost 1 base and J lost 6 bases. CDR3 in amino acids: CASSLGTGIEQYF. The CDR3 DNA follows: TGTGCCAGCAGTTTAGGGACAGGGATCGAGCAGTACTTC.

The chain links TRBV28 to TRBJ2-1, with 8 positions matching TRBD1. CDR3 length: 12 amino acids. V lost 5 bases to trimming and J lost 15 bases; unmatched junction nucleotides: 9. CDR1 and CDR2 (germline): MDHEN, SYDVKM. CDR3 residues: CASSPTGTGAFF. Here the CDR3 DNA reads TGTGCCAGCAGTCCCACCGGGACAGGAGCGTTCTTC.

About this clonotype itself: This may be a read error, as it is one base from a much larger clone. V and J are TRBV14 and TRBJ2-3, with D unresolved. The CDR3 spans 12 residues. Trimming shortened V by 5 bases and J by 1 base, and 4 bases separated the two germline ends. The germline V gene encodes CDR1 SGHDN and CDR2 FVKESK. The DNA for the CDR3 is TGTGCCAGCAGCGCCCGCACAGATACGCAGTATTTT. Its translation is CASSARTDTQYF.

This chain links TRBV7-9 with TRBJ2-2; the match to TRBD2 covers 10 bases. Germline V gives CDR1 SEHNR, CDR2 FQNEAQ (reference sequence). V lost 6 bases, J lost 7 bases, and 8 bases stayed unmatched. The CDR3 is made up of 15 amino acids. In DNA, the CDR3 is TGTGCCAGCAGGAGGGGACTAGCGAACTTCGGGGAGCTGTTTTTT. It specifies CASRRGLANFGELFF.

This clonotype was found many times. This chain uses TRBV6-1 with TRBJ2-1; possibly TRBD1 or TRBD2 for D (5 bases each). With 5 bases removed from V and 0 bases from J, the gap between germline ends came to 17 bases. The length of the CDR3 is 17 residues. Germline V gene sequence: CDR1 MNHNS, CDR2 SASEGT. CDR3 region: CASSRSGAPDSYNEQFF. DNA for the CDR3: TGTGCCAGCAGTCGCTCCGGGGCGCCAGACTCCTACAATGAGCAGTTCTTC.

This clonotype has a count of ten or more. The chain links TRBV12-3 or TRBV12-4 to TRBJ2-1, with 14 bases lining up with TRBD2. This CDR3 region has 17 residues. With 0 bases clipped from V and 10 bases from J, the junction kept 8 bases outside the gene matches. Written as DNA, the CDR3 is TGTGCCAGCAGTTTAGCGAGACTAGCGGGAGGGATTTGGGAGCAGTTCTTC. Translating gives CASSLARLAGGIWEQFF.

On this clonotype itself: A much more abundant neighbour one base away suggests this may be a read error. The chain links TRBV5-1 to TRBJ2-3; no reliable D call. The germline gives CDR1 SGHRS, CDR2 YFSETQ. V shed 3 bases and J shed 4 bases, with 24 bases lying between them. The CDR3 has 18 residues. CDR3 residues: CASSSPATPETYADTQYF. As DNA, the CDR3 is TGCGCCAGCAGCTCGCCAGCGACTCCGGAGACCTACGCAGATACGCAGTATTTT. The variable domain in full, with the rest retrieved from reference TRBV5-1 and TRBJ2-3, is KAGVTQTPRYLIKTRGQQVTLSCSPISGHRSVSWYQQTPGQGLQFLFEYFSETQRNKGNFPGRFSGRQFSNSRSEMNVSTLELGDSALYLCASSSPATPETYADTQYFGPGTRLTVL.

This clonotype was counted ten times or more. The CDR3 region is CSARDDRDYGYTF. In DNA form, the CDR3 reads TGCAGTGCTAGGGACGACAGGGATTATGGCTACACCTTC. V and J are TRBV20-1 and TRBJ1-2; 7 nucleotides match TRBD1. CDR1 and CDR2 (germline): DFQATT, SNEGSKA (reference sequence). Trimming took 3 bases from V and 5 from J; bases not matched to a gene: 6. The CDR3 has 13 amino acids.

The chain is built from TRBV3-1 and TRBJ2-1, with 11 nucleotides matching TRBD2. Germline values: CDR1 LGHDT, CDR2 YNNKEL (reference sequence). CDR3 length: 18 amino acids. Germline trimming cut 6 bases from V and 0 bases from J; bases unmatched to any gene: 10. The DNA of the CDR3 is TGTGCCAGCAGTCCTAGGACTAGCGGGTCGAGCTCCTACAATGAGCAGTTCTTC. It translates to CASSPRTSGSSSYNEQFF.

This chain links TRBV2 with TRBJ2-7, with D perhaps matching TRBD2 (5 bases). Germline CDR1 is SNHLY and CDR2 is FYNNEI. V was pared by 7 bases and J by 0 bases, with 13 bases between. The CDR3 is 14 amino acids. The CDR3 bases are TGTGCCAGCAAGCGAGCGGAAAGCTCCTACGAGCAGTACTTC. It is translated as CASKRAESSYEQYF.

There are many counts of this clonotype. The chain has TRBV2 and TRBJ1-5; 8 bases line up with TRBD1. Germline V gene sequence: CDR1 SNHLY, CDR2 FYNNEI. Trimming took 6 bases from V and 2 from J; bases not matched to a gene: 3. The CDR3 loop spans 14 amino acids. The CDR3 DNA follows: TGTGCCAGCAGACAGACAGGGGGCAATCAGCCCCAGCATTTT. This encodes CASRQTGGNQPQHF.

The table lists this clonotype with many counts. The CDR3 DNA sequence: TGTGCCAGCAGCCAAGAGGGGGTCTACGAGCAGTACTTC. Its translation is CASSQEGVYEQYF. V is TRBV3-1 and J is TRBJ2-7; either TRBD1 or TRBD2 may fit D (5 bases each). Germline CDR1 reads LGHDT; CDR2 reads YNNKEL (reference sequence). The CDR3 contains 13 residues. V was cut by 0 bases and J by 3 bases, with 6 bases left in between.

As concerns this clonotype: Since a much larger clone is just one base distant, this may be a read error. V gene TRBV5-1 combines with J gene TRBJ1-5, with a possible D match to TRBD1 (6 bases). The CDR3 spans 15 residues. In germline, CDR1 is SGHRS, CDR2 YFSETQ. As DNA, the CDR3 is TGCGTCAGCAGCTCGACGGGACACAATAATCAGCCCCAGCATTTT. Its translation: CVSSSTGHNNQPQHF.

The chain combines TRBV6-1 with TRBJ1-2; no definite D call. Germline assignment: CDR1 MNHNS and CDR2 SASEGT. V was clipped by 4 bases and J by 10 bases, with 19 bases between them. The CDR3 spans 14 residues. CDR3 nucleotide sequence: TGTGCCAGCAGTGGGTCGGACCTCCTTTTGGACTACACCTTC. As protein: CASSGSDLLLDYTF.

This clonotype was picked up many times. The J gene is TRBJ2-7, the V gene TRBV30; D is perhaps TRBD2 (6 bases). The germline V gene has CDR1 GTSNPN and CDR2 SVGIG (reference sequence). CDR3 length equals 14 residues. Trimming pared 2 bases from V and 3 bases from J, leaving 14 bases between. The CDR3 nucleotides read TGTGCCTGGAGTATTTTGGGCGGGAACTACGAGCAGTACTTC. Residues: CAWSILGGNYEQYF. Combining the CDR3 with reference TRBV30 and TRBJ2-7 gives the whole variable domain SQTIHQWPATLVQPVGSPLSLECTVEGTSNPNLYWYRQAAGRGLQLLFYSVGIGQISSEVPQNLSASRPQDRQFILSSKKLLLSDSGFYLCAWSILGGNYEQYFGPGTRLTVT.

J is TRBJ2-7 and V is TRBV6-2 or TRBV6-3; 10 bases are shared with TRBD2. V shed 5 bases, J shed 7 bases, and the junction held 8 bases outside the gene matches. Germline V gene data show CDR1 as MNHEY and CDR2 as SVGEGT. This CDR3 region has 14 residues. Written as DNA, the CDR3 is TGTGCCAGCAGTCTAGCGGGAGAGGACAAGGAGCAGTACTTC. Protein sequence: CASSLAGEDKEQYF.

This clonotype has at least ten counts. The chain uses TRBV19 and TRBJ1-2; 7 bases align to TRBD1. The CDR3 consists of 14 residues. CDR1 is LNHDA and CDR2 is SQIVND in the germline V gene (reference sequence). V dropped 6 bases and J dropped 1; count of bases not matched to a gene: 5. The CDR3 DNA sequence: TGTGCCAGTAGAACGGGACAGAATAACTATGGCTACACCTTC. It codes for CASRTGQNNYGYTF.

Only a few counts were recorded for this clonotype. J is TRBJ1-3 and V is TRBV2; 8 bases are shared with TRBD1. The CDR3 is 16 residues long. V trimming: 5 bases; J trimming: 2 bases; junction bases outside the gene matches: 8. Germline V gene sequence: CDR1 SNHLY, CDR2 FYNNEI. The CDR3, as DNA: TGTGCCAGCAGTTTTACAGGGGGACGGGCTGGAAACACCATATATTTT. Encoded protein: CASSFTGGRAGNTIYF.

In regard to this clonotype: Being one base from a much bigger clone, this may be a read error. The chain couples TRBV20-1 to TRBJ2-1; 9 bases line up with TRBD1. V trimming: 6 bases; J trimming: 10 bases; junction bases outside the gene matches: 10. Germline CDR1 and CDR2: DFQATT and SNEGSKA (reference sequence). The CDR3 spans 13 residues. The CDR3 is CSAPAGQGYEQFF. Written as DNA, the CDR3 is TGCAGTGCACCGGCGGGACAGGGTTACGAGCAGTTCTTC.

This clonotype was found many times. The chain couples TRBV11-1 to TRBJ2-2; no clear D. The V gene's germline CDR1 is SGHAT and CDR2 FQDESV (reference sequence). Trimming cost V 3 bases and J 7 bases, with 6 bases left between them. The length of the CDR3 is 12 residues. The CDR3 DNA reads TGTGCCAGCAGCTTTAATGGCGGGGAGCTGTTTTTT. Residues: CASSFNGGELFF. The whole variable domain, filled in from reference TRBV11-1 and TRBJ2-2, reads EAEVAQSPRYKITEKSQAVAFWCDPISGHATLYWYRQILGQGPELLVQFQDESVVDDSQLPKDRFSAERLKGVDSTLKIQPAELGDSAMYLCASSFNGGELFFGEGSRLTVL.

This clonotype was detected a few times. The chain joins TRBV5-1 to TRBJ2-5; TRBD2 is a possible D gene (5 bases). Germline-derived CDR1 and CDR2 are SGHRS and YFSETQ. This CDR3 contains 13 residues. V was pared by 4 bases and J by 2 bases, with 9 bases between. CDR3 in DNA: TGCGCCAGCAGCGGGAGCCTTCAAGAGACCCAGTACTTC. Translation gives CASSGSLQETQYF.

This clonotype showed up just a few times. The V gene is TRBV11-3, the J gene TRBJ1-3, with 7 bases identical to TRBD1. V was clipped by 4 bases and J by 0 bases; unmatched bases: 3. CDR3 length: 15 amino acids. Germline CDR1 reads SGHNT; CDR2 reads YENEEA. CDR3: CASSSRDSSGNTIYF. CDR3 sequence (DNA): TGTGCCAGCAGCTCCCGGGACAGCTCTGGAAACACCATATATTTT.

The genes are TRBV6-2 or TRBV6-3 and TRBJ2-2; 10 bases align to TRBD2. This CDR3 comprises 15 residues. Trimming at V came to 8 bases and at J to 4 bases, leaving 7 bases not matched to a gene. The germline V gene encodes CDR1 MNHEY and CDR2 SVGEGT. CDR3 amino acids: CASGAGGPGTGELFF. The CDR3 region has the DNA TGTGCCAGCGGAGCGGGAGGGCCGGGCACCGGGGAGCTGTTTTTT.

The chain couples TRBV27 to TRBJ1-1, with D perhaps TRBD1 (5 bases). The CDR3 extends over 14 amino acids. V lost 4 bases and J lost 1, with 10 bases in between. CDR1 MNHEY and CDR2 SMNVEV come from the germline V gene (reference sequence). The CDR3: CASSSQGGNTEAFF. As DNA, the CDR3 is TGTGCCAGCAGTTCCCAGGGAGGGAACACTGAAGCTTTCTTT.

J is TRBJ2-3 and V is TRBV11-2, with 8 bases matching TRBD1. The ends lost 5 bases at V and 4 bases at J; junction bases unmatched: 8. Germline V lookup: CDR1 SGHAT, CDR2 FQNNGV. The CDR3 has 15 amino acids. This CDR3 is CASSPGQGESDTQYF. The CDR3 DNA reads TGTGCCAGCAGCCCAGGACAGGGCGAGTCAGATACGCAGTATTTT.

This clonotype was seen ten or more times. The rearrangement uses TRBV6-1 and TRBJ1-1; D is ambiguous. CDR3 size: 12 residues. Trimming pared 3 bases from V and 2 bases from J, leaving 4 bases between. Per the germline V gene, CDR1 is MNHNS and CDR2 is SASEGT. CDR3 sequence reads: CASSDFNTEAFF. The CDR3 coding sequence is TGTGCCAGCAGTGATTTTAACACTGAAGCTTTCTTT.

The CDR3 sequence: CASNFPGRGEGNEQFF. In DNA, the CDR3 is TGTGCCAGCAACTTCCCGGGCCGGGGGGAGGGCAATGAGCAGTTCTTC. This chain connects TRBV6-1 to TRBJ2-1; 7 bases are shared with TRBD2. J was trimmed by 6 bases and V by 7 bases; bases with no gene match: 15. This CDR3 comprises 16 residues. CDR1 and CDR2 (germline): MNHNS, SASEGT.

This clonotype was picked up a small number of times. CDR3 residues: CASSLADSHTYEQYF. DNA for the CDR3: TGTGCCAGCAGCCTGGCGGACAGCCATACCTACGAGCAGTACTTC. The J gene is TRBJ2-7, the V gene TRBV11-3, with D perhaps matching TRBD1 (6 bases). There are 15 residues in the CDR3. Germline CDR1 SGHNT, CDR2 YENEEA. Trimming pared 5 bases from V and 2 bases from J, leaving 16 bases between.